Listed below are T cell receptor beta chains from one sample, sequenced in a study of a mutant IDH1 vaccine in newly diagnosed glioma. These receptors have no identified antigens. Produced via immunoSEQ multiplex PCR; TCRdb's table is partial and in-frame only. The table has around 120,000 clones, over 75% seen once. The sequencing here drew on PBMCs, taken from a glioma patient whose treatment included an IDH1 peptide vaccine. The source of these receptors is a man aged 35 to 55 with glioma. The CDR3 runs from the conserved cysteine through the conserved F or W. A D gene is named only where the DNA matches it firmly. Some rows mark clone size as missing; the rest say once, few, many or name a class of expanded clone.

CASSLGQGAGSSNEQFF	TGTGCCAGCAGCTTAGGACAGGGGGCGGGTTCTAGCAATGAGCAGTTCTTC	TRBD1	TRBV7-9	TRBJ2-1	-
CASSIYTTGVQPQHF	TGTGCCAGTAGTATATACACGACAGGGGTACAGCCCCAGCATTTT	TRBD1	TRBV19	TRBJ1-5	-
CASSLSTPGNTIYF	TGTGCCAGCAGCCTTTCCACACCTGGAAACACCATATATTTT	-	TRBV7-6	TRBJ1-3	-
CASTPFEGVEQYF	TGTGCCAGCACCCCCTTCGAAGGGGTCGAGCAGTACTTC	-	TRBV2	TRBJ2-7	-
CSVLAELETQYF	TGCAGCGTCCTTGCCGAGTTAGAGACCCAGTACTTC	-	TRBV29-1	TRBJ2-5	-
CASSQDLAGQQPQHF	TGCGCCAGCAGCCAAGATCTCGCAGGGCAACAGCCCCAGCATTTT	-	TRBV4-3	TRBJ1-5	-
CASSLIGGGNTGELFF	TGCGCCAGCAGCTTGATTGGGGGAGGAAACACCGGGGAGCTGTTTTTT	-	TRBV5-1	TRBJ2-2	-
CASSQGAQAFF	TGTGCCAGCAGCCAAGGGGCACAGGCCTTCTTC	-	TRBV4-2	TRBJ1-2	-
CASSLVSGGRETQYF	TGTGCCAGCAGCTTAGTGTCGGGGGGGAGGGAGACCCAGTACTTC	TRBD2	TRBV7-2	TRBJ2-5	-
CASSPAAGLGYEQYF	TGTGCCAGCAGCCCTGCCGCGGGGCTCGGCTACGAGCAGTACTTC	-	TRBV7-6	TRBJ2-7	few
CASSRGGWYEQYF	TGTGCCAGCAGCCGTGGGGGTTGGTACGAGCAGTACTTC	-	TRBV7-6	TRBJ2-7	-
CASSWGAEGNQPQHF	TGTGCCAGCAGTTGGGGGGCCGAGGGCAATCAGCCCCAGCATTTT	-	TRBV28	TRBJ1-5	few
CASSPPVALGGYTF	TGTGCCAGCTCACCACCGGTGGCCTTGGGAGGCTACACCTTC	-	TRBV18	TRBJ1-2	-
CASRGGRSSGELFF	TGTGCCAGCAGGGGAGGGAGGAGCAGCGGGGAGCTGTTTTTT	TRBD2	TRBV28	TRBJ2-2	-
CASSNGANEQFF	TGTGCCAGTAGTAACGGGGCAAATGAGCAGTTCTTC	-	TRBV19	TRBJ2-1	-
CASSEARTTGELFF	TGTGCCAGCAGTGAGGCGAGGACCACCGGGGAGCTGTTTTTT	-	TRBV2	TRBJ2-2	-
CASSLAGPALNTGELFF	TGTGCCAGCAGCTTAGCCGGGCCCGCCTTGAACACCGGGGAGCTGTTTTTT	-	TRBV11-2	TRBJ2-2	-
CAWSYPDEQFF	TGTGCCTGGAGCTACCCAGATGAGCAGTTCTTC	-	TRBV30	TRBJ2-1	-
CASSQDYYEQFF	TGCGCCAGCAGCCAAGATTATTATGAGCAGTTCTTC	-	TRBV4-1	TRBJ2-1	few
CASREDRGGTEAFF	TGTGCCAGCAGGGAGGACAGGGGGGGCACTGAAGCTTTCTTT	TRBD1	TRBV14	TRBJ1-1	-
CAIKQGAGNYGYTF	TGTGCCATAAAACAGGGGGCCGGGAACTATGGCTACACCTTC	TRBD1	TRBV10-3	TRBJ1-2	-
CASSQDAGGTYEQYF	TGTGCCAGCAGCCAAGATGCGGGGGGCACCTACGAGCAGTACTTC	TRBD2	TRBV4-2	TRBJ2-7	-
CASSSTVAYNEQFF	TGTGCCAGCAGCTCGACAGTTGCCTACAATGAGCAGTTCTTC	-	TRBV6-1	TRBJ2-1	-
CAWRSGATRKGGYTF	TGTGCCTGGAGATCAGGGGCAACCAGAAAAGGGGGCTACACCTTC	-	TRBV30	TRBJ1-2	-
CASSSAQREGSNTGELFF	TGTGCCAGCAGCTCCGCCCAGCGGGAGGGCTCGAACACCGGGGAGCTGTTTTTT	TRBD2	TRBV5-4	TRBJ2-2	-
CASSFPDRAHEQYF	TGTGCCAGCAGTTTTCCCGACAGGGCTCACGAGCAGTACTTC	TRBD1	TRBV28	TRBJ2-7	-
CASSLVGSGRASYNEQFF	TGCGCCAGCAGCTTGGTGGGTAGCGGGAGGGCCTCCTACAATGAGCAGTTCTTC	TRBD2	TRBV5-1	TRBJ2-1	once
CTSSLMTSGRNYEQYF	TGCACCAGCAGCCTCATGACTAGCGGGAGGAACTACGAGCAGTACTTC	-	TRBV1	TRBJ2-7	-
CASTGGVVPNTEAFF	TGTGCCAGCACCGGGGGCGTCGTTCCCAACACTGAAGCTTTCTTT	-	TRBV7-6	TRBJ1-1	-
CASRVGQGSNQPQHF	TGTGCCAGTCGGGTAGGACAGGGGTCCAATCAGCCCCAGCATTTT	TRBD1	TRBV19	TRBJ1-5	-
CASRGLGATNYGYTF	TGTGCCAGCAGAGGATTAGGAGCTACTAACTATGGCTACACCTTC	-	TRBV27	TRBJ1-2	-
CASSLEQGPYEQYF	TGTGCCAGCAGCTTAGAACAGGGTCCCTACGAGCAGTACTTC	-	TRBV11-2	TRBJ2-7	-
CASSGQGAGGNTIYF	TGTGCCAGCAGCGGACAGGGGGCGGGCGGAAACACCATATATTTT	TRBD1	TRBV9	TRBJ1-3	-
CASMGGNTGELFF	TGCGCCAGCATGGGGGGGAACACCGGGGAGCTGTTTTTT	-	TRBV10-1	TRBJ2-2	once
CASSLTGTLPEKLFF	TGTGCCAGCAGCTTAACCGGGACATTGCCTGAAAAACTGTTTTTT	-	TRBV11-2	TRBJ1-4	-
CAWNNRGNTEAFF	TGTGCCTGGAATAACAGGGGGAACACTGAAGCTTTCTTT	TRBD1	TRBV30	TRBJ1-1	few
CASSLGQITYGYTF	TGCGCCAGCAGCTTGGGACAGATAACCTATGGCTACACCTTC	-	TRBV5-1	TRBJ1-2	few
CASSPTSGGPYNEQFF	TGTGCCAGCAGTCCCACTAGCGGGGGGCCCTACAATGAGCAGTTCTTC	TRBD2	TRBV27	TRBJ2-1	-
CASSYSTGRYGYTF	TGTGCCAGCAGTTACTCCACAGGGCGTTATGGCTACACCTTC	-	TRBV6-5	TRBJ1-2	-
CASSPRFGSQPQHF	TGTGCCAGCAGCCCGAGGTTCGGGAGTCAGCCCCAGCATTTT	-	TRBV11-2	TRBJ1-5	-
CASSDSPTNQPQHF	TGTGCCAGCAGTGACAGCCCCACCAATCAGCCCCAGCATTTT	-	TRBV6-4	TRBJ1-5	-
CASSSNRGGNNEEQFF	TGTGCCAGCAGCTCCAATCGCGGGGGGAACAATGAGGAGCAGTTCTTC	TRBD2	TRBV7-9	TRBJ2-1	medium-sized
CASSPGHLEGYTF	TGCGCCAGCAGCCCGGGACACCTGGAGGGCTACACCTTC	-	TRBV5-1	TRBJ1-2	-
CASSKGRSGGYNEQFF	TGTGCCAGTAGTAAAGGGCGGAGCGGGGGATACAATGAGCAGTTCTTC	TRBD2	TRBV19	TRBJ2-1	once
CASSPRRVSETQYF	TGTGCCAGCTCACCGCGGAGGGTTTCAGAGACCCAGTACTTC	-	TRBV18	TRBJ2-5	-
CASSLGPGDQETQYF	TGCGCCAGCAGCTTGGGCCCGGGGGACCAAGAGACCCAGTACTTC	-	TRBV5-1	TRBJ2-5	-
CASNRRQASTDTQYF	TGTGCCAGCAACAGGCGGCAGGCTAGCACAGATACGCAGTATTTT	-	TRBV11-2	TRBJ2-3	-
CASSETETQYF	TGTGCCAGCAGCGAAACAGAGACCCAGTACTTC	-	TRBV7-2	TRBJ2-5	-
CASSPYGQVSSGANVLTF	TGTGCCAGCTCACCCTACGGACAGGTTTCCTCTGGGGCCAACGTCCTGACTTTC	TRBD1	TRBV18	TRBJ2-6	once
CASSLALGGEAFF	TGTGCCAGCAGCTTAGCTCTCGGGGGAGAAGCTTTCTTT	-	TRBV7-2	TRBJ1-1	-
CASSDTQGSDQPQHF	TGTGCCAGCAGTGATACACAGGGTTCCGATCAGCCCCAGCATTTT	-	TRBV6-1	TRBJ1-5	-